This note documents a single T cell receptor beta chain sequence. Its target is not known. Sequencing was designed to attain a depth spanning 1 in 200,000 to 1 in 1 million T cells. Sequenced by immunoSEQ multiplex PCR; TCRdb stores in-frame clones only, minus some. Altogether approximately 92,000 clones are present, roughly three quarters being singletons, with the ten largest covering roughly 25%. This sample was included in a study of cytotoxic CD8 clonotypes in ibrutinib-treated CLL. Study background: By median around 70 months, about 12 had progressed and approximately 14 stayed remitted; responses had been 2 complete and about 25 partial. Study conclusions and caveats: Ibrutinib response saw clonality rise, and progression saw it return toward baseline.

Sequenced here: PBMCs, sampled after 24 months of ibrutinib treatment. This TCR was sampled from a human donor with chronic lymphocytic leukemia.

CDR3 coding DNA: TGTGCCAGCAGTTTAAAGGGAGGGGATTTCTATGGCTACACCTTC. The encoded protein is CASSLKGGDFYGYTF. This sequence joins TRBV27 and TRBJ1-2; possibly TRBD1 for D (5 bases). The ends were cut back, 2 bases at V and 4 bases at J, with 14 bases in the middle. This CDR3 is 15 amino acids long. Looked up from germline, CDR1 is MNHEY and CDR2 is SMNVEV (reference sequence).